A single sample gave rise to the 13 T cell receptor beta chains below, sequenced in a study of OX40 agonist ivuxolimab in advanced cancers. Libraries were constructed by the immunoSEQ multiplex PCR assay. TCRdb stores this immuneACCESS table with in-frame sequences only. Part of the clones is absent; in the studies checked, under half of the shortfall reflects unresolved V genes, and no reason is known for the rest. Present in this sample are some 62,000 clones, approximately 85% of which were seen just once. The top ten clones comprise around 9.9% of the sample. The sequences come from CD4+ or CD8+ T cells sorted from blood, collected in a trial of the OX40 agonist ivuxolimab. The receptor source for this set is an adult with an advanced solid tumor such as melanoma, head and neck, liver or kidney cancer.

CDR3 amino acids: CASSLGLAGTGELFF. DNA for the CDR3: TGTGCCAGCAGCTTAGGACTAGCGGGGACCGGGGAGCTGTTTTTT. The rearrangement joins TRBV11-2 to TRBJ2-2, with TRBD2 matching over 11 bases. The V gene end was trimmed by 1 base and the J gene end by 5 bases; junction bases not matched to a gene: 0. Germline values: CDR1 SGHAT, CDR2 FQNNGV. The CDR3 has 15 amino acids.

This rearrangement joins TRBV10-3 to TRBJ1-5; D is unresolved. V lost 5 bases, J lost 0 bases, and 5 bases lay in between. The CDR3 consists of 13 residues. Germline CDR1 ENHRY, CDR2 SYGVKD. This CDR3 reads CAISIDSNQPQHF. CDR3 DNA sequence: TGTGCCATCAGTATAGATAGCAATCAGCCCCAGCATTTT.

The J gene is TRBJ2-5, the V gene TRBV27; TRBD2 matches at 15 bases. J gave up 0 bases and V 5 bases, and 7 bases lay outside the gene matches. Per the germline V gene, CDR1 is MNHEY and CDR2 is SMNVEV (reference sequence). This CDR3 contains 18 residues. The CDR3 loop reads CASSPGLAGGPYQETQYF. CDR3 DNA: TGTGCCAGCAGTCCGGGACTAGCGGGGGGCCCGTACCAAGAGACCCAGTACTTC.

The rearrangement uses TRBV7-3 and TRBJ2-7; the match to TRBD1 covers 7 bases. CDR1 is SGHTA, CDR2 FQGTGA, per germline. This CDR3 comprises 13 residues. V shed 4 bases and J 3 bases; nucleotides not matched to a gene: 3. Here the CDR3 reads CASSSGQIYEQYF. The CDR3 DNA follows: TGTGCCAGCAGCTCGGGACAGATCTACGAGCAGTACTTC.

V is TRBV5-1 and J is TRBJ2-3; D assignment may be TRBD1 or TRBD2 (5 bases each). Trimming removed 3 bases from V and 0 bases from J, with 11 bases in between. From germline, CDR1 is SGHRS and CDR2 YFSETQ. This CDR3 spans 15 amino acids. The CDR3 bases are TGCGCCAGCAGCTCGGGGACCGTTAGCACAGATACGCAGTATTTT. Translation: CASSSGTVSTDTQYF.

This rearrangement joins TRBV7-6 to TRBJ2-5, with TRBD2 matching over 7 bases. V lost 1 base to trimming and J lost 1 base; unmatched junction nucleotides: 6. This CDR3 comprises 16 residues. The germline gives CDR1 SGHVS, CDR2 FNYEAQ. CDR3 in amino acids: CASSLEVGGPQETQYF. The CDR3 region has the DNA TGTGCCAGCAGCTTAGAGGTGGGAGGGCCCCAAGAGACCCAGTACTTC.

The chain recombines TRBV11-3 with TRBJ1-2; D unresolved. Germline V gene lookup returns CDR1 SGHNT and CDR2 YENEEA. The CDR3 totals 12 residues. Trimming took off 4 bases at V and 1 base at J, with 4 bases between the two ends. The CDR3 DNA is TGTGCCAGCAGCTGGAGTAACTATGGCTACACCTTC. Translating it yields CASSWSNYGYTF.

The CDR3 is CASSLGPSGSYEQYF. CDR3 DNA: TGCGCCAGCAGCCTCGGGCCCAGCGGGTCCTACGAGCAGTACTTC. J is TRBJ2-7 and V is TRBV4-3; D perhaps matches TRBD2 (6 bases). The V and J ends lost 4 bases and 1 base respectively, with 14 bases between them. The CDR3 spans 15 residues. Germline-derived CDR1 and CDR2 are LGHNA and YSLEER.

The CDR3 reads CAISDSGRGAKNIQYF. The CDR3 coding sequence is TGTGCCATCAGTGACAGCGGGAGAGGAGCCAAAAACATTCAGTACTTC. The chain is built from TRBV10-3 and TRBJ2-4; TRBD2 matches 8 bases. In germline, CDR1 is ENHRY, CDR2 SYGVKD. J gave up 0 bases and V 3 bases, and 4 bases lay outside the gene matches. The CDR3 contains 16 residues.

The CDR3 DNA follows: TGTGCCAGCAGTTTATCTACGGGCAGCACAGATACGCAGTATTTT. Translating gives CASSLSTGSTDTQYF. The J gene is TRBJ2-3, the V gene TRBV27; D is ambiguous. Trimming left V 0 bases short and J 0 bases short, with 7 bases between. CDR3 length equals 15 residues. From germline, CDR1 is MNHEY and CDR2 SMNVEV (reference sequence).

V gene TRBV4-1 combines with J gene TRBJ2-1; 16 bases are a match to TRBD2. The germline gives CDR1 MGHRA, CDR2 YSYEKL. The V and J ends lost 3 bases and 9 bases, in that order; junction bases with no gene match: 8. The CDR3 sequence is 17 residues long. The CDR3 loop reads CASSHQGLAGGRSEQFF. The DNA for the CDR3 is TGCGCCAGCAGCCACCAGGGACTAGCGGGAGGGCGGAGTGAGCAGTTCTTC.

The chain recombines TRBV7-2 with TRBJ2-7; 9 positions match TRBD1. V lost 2 bases and J lost 1; bases outside the gene matches: 3. The CDR3 is made up of 15 amino acids. Germline CDR1 is SGHTA and CDR2 is FQGNSA. CDR3 loop: CASSLTGQGSYEQYF. The CDR3 DNA sequence: TGTGCCAGCAGCTTAACGGGACAGGGTTCCTACGAGCAGTACTTC.

The chain recombines TRBV7-9 with TRBJ1-6; 11 positions match TRBD1. Germline V CDR1 and CDR2: SEHNR, FQNEAQ (reference sequence). The length of the CDR3 is 14 residues. The V segment lost 5 bases and the J segment 9 bases; nucleotides outside the gene matches: 3. DNA for the CDR3: TGTGCCAGCAGCCTGGACAGGGGGCGTTCACCCCTCCACTTT. Its protein product is CASSLDRGRSPLHF.